Following are 5 T cell receptor beta chains from one sample sequenced in a study of blood T cell repertoires in COVID-19. The table came from immunoSEQ multiplex PCR; TCRdb's copy has only in-frame clones and leaves some out. The sample lists roughly 230,000 clones; about 80% were seen once. The sample comprised peripheral blood. These receptors came from a woman aged 50 to 60 with acute or convalescent COVID-19.

J is TRBJ1-2 and V is TRBV19; tentative D call: TRBD1 (6 bases). The CDR3 length is 13 residues. V gave up 8 bases and J gave up 9 bases, with 19 bases separating them. Germline lookup yields CDR1 LNHDA and CDR2 SQIVND (reference sequence). The CDR3 is CASAVTGLSRYTF. The DNA for the CDR3 is TGTGCCAGTGCGGTGACAGGCCTGTCACGCTACACCTTC.

The chain couples TRBV6-6 to TRBJ2-5; 14 bases align to TRBD2. The germline gives CDR1 MNHNY, CDR2 SVGAGI (reference sequence). The CDR3 has 16 residues. The ends lost 6 bases at V and 4 bases at J; junction bases unmatched: 7. CDR3 bases: TGTGCCAGCAGCACCCGACTAGCGGGAGGGGTAGAGACCCAGTACTTC. It yields the protein CASSTRLAGGVETQYF.

The genes are TRBV5-6 and TRBJ2-7; 9 positions match TRBD1. Trimming removed 1 base from V and 0 bases from J; junction bases left unmatched: 11. Germline V lookup: CDR1 SGHDT, CDR2 YYEEEE. The CDR3 spans 18 residues. CDR3 amino acids: CASSLFPVTGGTSYEQYF. As DNA, the CDR3 is TGTGCCAGCAGCTTGTTTCCGGTGACAGGGGGTACCTCCTACGAGCAGTACTTC.

The chain carries TRBV5-6 and TRBJ2-7; TRBD2 agrees at 11 bases. The CDR3 consists of 15 residues. J was trimmed by 4 bases and V by 1 base; bases with no gene match: 4. Per the germline V gene, CDR1 is SGHDT and CDR2 is YYEEEE. Here the CDR3 DNA reads TGTGCCAGCAGCTTGATTAGCGGGGGGGCTTACGAGCAGTACTTC. Translation: CASSLISGGAYEQYF. Complete variable domain (other parts from reference TRBV5-6 and TRBJ2-7): DAGVTQSPTHLIKTRGQQVTLRCSPKSGHDTVSWYQQALGQGPQFIFQYYEEEERQRGNFPDRFSGHQFPNYSSELNVNALLLGDSALYLCASSLISGGAYEQYFGPGTRLTVT.

The V call is TRBV7-3, the J call TRBJ2-5; D call uncertain. V dropped 3 bases and J dropped 5 bases, with 10 bases sitting between them. The CDR3 spans 13 residues. Germline V gene sequence: CDR1 SGHTA, CDR2 FQGTGA. The CDR3 nucleotides read TGTGCCAGCAGCTTGGGTCCGCGGGAGACCCAGTACTTC. It translates to CASSLGPRETQYF.